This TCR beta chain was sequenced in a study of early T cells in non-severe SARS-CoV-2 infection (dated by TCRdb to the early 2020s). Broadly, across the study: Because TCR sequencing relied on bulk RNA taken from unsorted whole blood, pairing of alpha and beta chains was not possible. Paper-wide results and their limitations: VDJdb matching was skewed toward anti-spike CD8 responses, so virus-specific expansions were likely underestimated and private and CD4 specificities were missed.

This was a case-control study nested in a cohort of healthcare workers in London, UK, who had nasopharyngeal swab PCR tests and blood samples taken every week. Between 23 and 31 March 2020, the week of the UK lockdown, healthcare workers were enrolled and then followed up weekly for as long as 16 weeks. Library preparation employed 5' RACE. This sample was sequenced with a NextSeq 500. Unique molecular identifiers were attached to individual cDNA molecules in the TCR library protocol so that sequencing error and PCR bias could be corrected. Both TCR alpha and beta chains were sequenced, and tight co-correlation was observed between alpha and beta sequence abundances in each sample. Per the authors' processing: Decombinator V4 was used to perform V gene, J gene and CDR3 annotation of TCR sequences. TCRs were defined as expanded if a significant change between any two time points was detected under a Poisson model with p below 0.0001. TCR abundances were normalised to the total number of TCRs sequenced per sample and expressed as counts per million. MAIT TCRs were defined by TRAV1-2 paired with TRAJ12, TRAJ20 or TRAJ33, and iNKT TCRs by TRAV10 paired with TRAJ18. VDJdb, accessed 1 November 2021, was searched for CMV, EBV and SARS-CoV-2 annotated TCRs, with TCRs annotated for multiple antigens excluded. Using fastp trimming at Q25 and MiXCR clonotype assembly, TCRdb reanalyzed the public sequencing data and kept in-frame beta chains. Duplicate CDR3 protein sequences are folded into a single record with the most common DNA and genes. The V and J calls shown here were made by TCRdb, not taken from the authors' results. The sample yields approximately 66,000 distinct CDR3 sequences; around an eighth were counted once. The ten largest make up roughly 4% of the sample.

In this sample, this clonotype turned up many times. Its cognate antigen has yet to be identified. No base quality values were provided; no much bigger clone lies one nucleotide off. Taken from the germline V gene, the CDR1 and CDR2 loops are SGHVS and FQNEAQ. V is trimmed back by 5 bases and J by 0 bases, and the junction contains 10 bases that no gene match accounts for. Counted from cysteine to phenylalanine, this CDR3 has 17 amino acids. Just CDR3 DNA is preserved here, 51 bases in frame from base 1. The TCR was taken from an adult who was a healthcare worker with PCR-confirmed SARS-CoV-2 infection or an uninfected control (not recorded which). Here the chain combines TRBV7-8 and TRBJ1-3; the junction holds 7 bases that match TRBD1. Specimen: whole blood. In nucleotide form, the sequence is TGTGCCAGCAGCCACCGACGGACAGGAAGCTCTGGAAACACCATATATTTT. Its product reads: CASSHRRTGSSGNTIYF.